These 32 T cell receptor beta chains share one sample of origin, sequenced in a study of cytomegalovirus exposure and HLA in healthy donors. PCR involved 60 Vbeta and 13 Jbeta primers. TCRdb keeps only in-frame clones here, not all; method: immunoSEQ multiplex PCR. The sample yields about 140,000 clones, 70% seen once. The sample was PBMCs. Source of these receptors: a woman in her thirties in good health and CMV-seronegative.

As concerns this clone: The sample contains more than one DNA sequence encoding this CDR3. CDR3 DNA sequence: TGTGCCAGCCGTGGGGCCAGCAATCAGCCCCAGCATTTT. It is translated as CASRGASNQPQHF. The rearrangement uses TRBV28 and TRBJ1-5; a possible D gene is TRBD1 (5 bases). Germline assignment: CDR1 MDHEN and CDR2 SYDVKM. The CDR3 length is 13 residues. V lost 8 bases and J 1 base, leaving 9 bases between the germline ends.

V usage is TRBV28 and J usage is TRBJ2-3, with TRBD1 matching over 9 bases. The CDR3 spans 14 residues. The germline gives CDR1 MDHEN, CDR2 SYDVKM. V trimming: 7 bases; J trimming: 2 bases; junction bases outside the gene matches: 4. CDR3 in amino acids: CASKWTGVTDTQYF. The CDR3 nucleotides are TGTGCCAGCAAATGGACAGGGGTCACAGATACGCAGTATTTT.

The rearrangement uses TRBV7-8 and TRBJ1-5, with 7 nucleotides matching TRBD1. The CDR3 has 17 residues. CDR1 and CDR2 (germline): SGHVS, FQNEAQ. The trim removed 3 bases at V and 7 bases at J, leaving 15 bases unmatched. DNA for the CDR3: TGTGCCAGCAGCTTCGACCCCGGGACAGATTTAGACCAGCCCCAGCATTTT. Translation gives CASSFDPGTDLDQPQHF.

The chain has TRBV6-5 and TRBJ2-5, with D possibly being TRBD1 (5 bases). This CDR3 has 13 residues. Germline V gene sequence: CDR1 MNHEY, CDR2 SVGAGI. The V end was cut by 2 bases, the J end by 1 base, with 5 bases between. The CDR3 region has the DNA TGTGCCAGCAGTTACCAGGGCCAAGAGACCCAGTACTTC. Translated, it gives CASSYQGQETQYF.

The chain recombines TRBV5-4 with TRBJ1-1, with D possibly TRBD1 on 6 matching bases. This CDR3 spans 14 amino acids. Per germline, CDR1 SGHNT and CDR2 YYREEE (reference sequence). Trimming pared 4 bases from V and 5 bases from J, leaving 15 bases between. CDR3 coding DNA: TGTGCCAGCAGCGATATTACAGGGAAGACTGAAGCTTTCTTT. Its translation is CASSDITGKTEAFF.

The chain is built from TRBV9 and TRBJ1-2; a possible D gene is TRBD1 (6 bases). Looked up from germline, CDR1 is SGDLS and CDR2 is YYNGEE. Trimming stripped 6 bases from V and 2 bases from J, with 11 bases between. The CDR3 covers 13 residues. The CDR3 coding sequence is TGTGCCAGCACGGGAGGGGGGAACTATGGCTACACCTTC. This encodes CASTGGGNYGYTF.

The genes are TRBV7-2 and TRBJ2-5; 14 bases agree with TRBD2. J lost 5 bases, V lost 5 bases, and 13 bases had no gene match. The V gene's germline CDR1 is SGHTA and CDR2 FQGNSA. This CDR3 has 18 residues. CDR3 protein: CASSLGTSGGLGRETQYF. The CDR3 coding sequence is TGTGCCAGCAGCCTTGGGACTAGCGGGGGTCTGGGCCGGGAGACCCAGTACTTC.

The rearrangement links TRBV5-6 to TRBJ1-6; a possible D gene is TRBD1 (5 bases). The CDR3 consists of 14 residues. In germline, CDR1 is SGHDT, CDR2 YYEEEE. V was shortened by 1 base and J by 6 bases, with 8 bases between the two germline ends. The CDR3 loop is CASSLSGINSPLHF. In nucleotides, the CDR3 is TGTGCCAGCAGCTTGTCAGGGATTAATTCACCCCTCCACTTT.

The chain carries TRBV29-1 and TRBJ1-1; 9 bases match TRBD1. Germline V gives CDR1 SQVTM, CDR2 ANQGSEA. The V segment lost 3 bases and the J segment 5 bases; nucleotides outside the gene matches: 4. This CDR3 spans 13 amino acids. In nucleotides, the CDR3 is TGCAGCGTTGAGGGACAGGGAGGGACTGAAGCTTTCTTT. This gives the protein CSVEGQGGTEAFF.

The V call is TRBV5-8, the J call TRBJ2-7; TRBD2 matches 14 bases. The CDR3 has 14 amino acids. Germline V gene sequence: CDR1 SGHTS, CDR2 YDEGEE. Trimming removed 5 bases from V and 4 bases from J; junction bases left unmatched: 2. The CDR3 DNA sequence: TGTGCCAGCAGGAGGACTAGCGGGGGGTACGAGCAGTACGTC. Amino acids: CASRRTSGGYEQYV.

This clone was seen a handful of times. V is TRBV5-6 and J is TRBJ1-6; D may be TRBD1 (5 bases). In germline, CDR1 is SGHDT, CDR2 YYEEEE. The CDR3 spans 15 residues. V lost 5 bases to trimming and J lost 7 bases, with 16 bases between them. CDR3 sequence: CASRPGGTGNSPLHF. CDR3 sequence (DNA): TGTGCCAGCAGGCCGGGGGGGACGGGGAATTCACCCCTCCACTTT.

This chain uses TRBV18 with TRBJ2-2; 10 nucleotides agree with TRBD2. The CDR3 is 18 amino acids. With V trimmed by 1 base and J by 2 bases, 7 bases remained unmatched. In germline, CDR1 is KGHSH, CDR2 LQKENI. CDR3 nucleotide sequence: TGTGCCAGCTCACCACTGTCTAGCGGGAGTGGTAACACCGGGGAGCTGTTTTTT. This codes for CASSPLSSGSGNTGELFF.

Only a few counts were recorded for this clone. The chain joins TRBV6-6 to TRBJ2-5; tentatively, D is TRBD2 (7 bases). CDR1 is MNHNY and CDR2 is SVGAGI in the germline V gene (reference sequence). The CDR3 consists of 14 residues. The V gene lost 7 bases and the J gene lost 3 bases, with 15 bases spanning the gap. Here the CDR3 DNA reads TGTGCCAGCATTAAGGGCGGGGGCGAAGAGACCCAGTACTTC. Its protein product is CASIKGGGEETQYF.

J is TRBJ2-7 and V is TRBV7-3, with TRBD2 identical over 7 bases. Germline values: CDR1 SGHTA, CDR2 FQGTGA. J gave up 6 bases and V 3 bases, and 5 bases lay outside the gene matches. The CDR3 extends over 13 amino acids. In DNA form, the CDR3 reads TGTGCCAGCAGCTTTGGGACTAACGGCGAGCAGTACTTC. Encoded protein: CASSFGTNGEQYF.

The V gene is TRBV28, the J gene TRBJ2-3, with a tentative D call TRBD2 (5 bases). CDR3 length: 15 amino acids. The V end lost 3 bases, the J end lost 0 bases, and 10 bases lay between the germline ends. Per the germline V gene, CDR1 is MDHEN and CDR2 is SYDVKM. The CDR3 sequence is CASSLGGPSTDTQYF. Here the CDR3 DNA reads TGTGCCAGCAGTTTGGGCGGGCCGAGCACAGATACGCAGTATTTT.

The chain combines TRBV28 with TRBJ1-1; D might be TRBD1 (6 bases). The CDR3 contains 16 residues. The V gene's germline CDR1 is MDHEN and CDR2 SYDVKM. V shed 4 bases and J shed 6 bases, with 21 bases lying between them. CDR3 DNA sequence: TGTGCCAGCAGTTCCCGCGGGGGGGCGGCAAAGCCTGAAGCTTTCTTT. This gives the protein CASSSRGGAAKPEAFF.

The rearrangement links TRBV6-5 to TRBJ2-2, with TRBD1 matching 7 bases. The CDR3 has 15 amino acids. With 6 bases clipped from V and 4 bases from J, the junction kept 8 bases outside the gene matches. Germline V lookup: CDR1 MNHEY, CDR2 SVGAGI. For the CDR3, the DNA is TGTGCCAGCAGATCAGGGGGAGCCCCCACCGGGGAGCTGTTTTTT. Translated, it gives CASRSGGAPTGELFF.

The V call is TRBV5-4, the J call TRBJ2-7; 11 bases agree with TRBD1. This CDR3 region has 14 residues. With V trimmed by 3 bases and J by 6 bases, 5 bases remained unmatched. The germline CDR1 and CDR2 sequences are SGHNT and YYREEE (reference sequence). CDR3 loop: CASSSEDRGPEQYF. The CDR3 region has the DNA TGTGCCAGCAGCTCAGAGGACAGGGGGCCCGAGCAGTACTTC.

V usage is TRBV11-3 and J usage is TRBJ2-1; tentative D call: TRBD2 (7 bases). V was clipped by 5 bases and J by 1 base, with 12 bases between them. CDR3 length: 15 residues. The germline CDR1 and CDR2 sequences are SGHNT and YENEEA. CDR3 sequence: CASSGRGGSYNEQFF. The CDR3 bases are TGTGCCAGCAGCGGTAGGGGGGGGTCCTACAATGAGCAGTTCTTC.

This sequence joins TRBV18 and TRBJ2-3; 8 positions match TRBD1. The J segment lost 4 bases and the V segment lost 3 bases, leaving 6 bases of the junction unmatched. CDR3 length equals 15 residues. CDR1 is KGHSH and CDR2 is LQKENI in the germline V gene. CDR3 in amino acids: CASSPDRVGPDTQYF. The CDR3 DNA is TGTGCCAGCTCACCGGACAGGGTCGGTCCAGATACGCAGTATTTT.

V gene TRBV5-6 combines with J gene TRBJ2-2, with 9 bases matching TRBD1. The V gene's germline CDR1 is SGHDT and CDR2 YYEEEE. Trimming removed 4 bases from V and 5 bases from J; junction bases left unmatched: 6. The CDR3 runs to 15 residues. CDR3 loop: CASSRTGQGTGELFF. In DNA, the CDR3 is TGTGCCAGCAGCCGGACGGGACAGGGTACCGGGGAGCTGTTTTTT.

The rearrangement links TRBV19 to TRBJ1-4; a weak D match, TRBD1 (6 bases). Germline loops: CDR1 LNHDA, CDR2 SQIVND (reference sequence). This CDR3 region has 15 residues. Trimming pared 7 bases from V and 3 bases from J, leaving 15 bases between. In DNA form, the CDR3 reads TGTGCCAGTAAGGGTGCGGGGGCAGCTAATGAAAAACTGTTTTTT. This encodes CASKGAGAANEKLFF.

The chain couples TRBV6-1 to TRBJ2-7; possible D gene TRBD1, 6 bases. Germline lookup yields CDR1 MNHNS and CDR2 SASEGT. V shed 5 bases and J shed 0 bases, with 11 bases lying between them. This CDR3 region has 14 residues. The CDR3 protein is CASSRDIPSYEQYV. In DNA, the CDR3 is TGTGCCAGCAGTAGGGACATCCCCTCCTACGAGCAGTACGTC.

The chain employs TRBV7-6 and TRBJ2-2; 11 bases match TRBD2. Germline values: CDR1 SGHVS, CDR2 FNYEAQ. J lost 2 bases, V lost 5 bases, and 4 bases had no gene match. The CDR3 spans 16 residues. The CDR3 DNA follows: TGTGCCAGCAGCCCTAGCGGGAGGCTTAACACCGGGGAGCTGTTTTTT. Translated: CASSPSGRLNTGELFF.

This chain links TRBV9 with TRBJ2-5; no clear D. Trimming took off 0 bases at V and 4 bases at J, with 19 bases between the two ends. The germline CDR1 and CDR2 sequences are SGDLS and YYNGEE. The CDR3 runs to 17 residues. The CDR3 spells CASSVASGSPPIETQYF. CDR3 coding DNA: TGTGCCAGCAGCGTAGCTTCAGGCTCCCCCCCAATAGAGACCCAGTACTTC.

This rearrangement joins TRBV11-2 to TRBJ1-1; the match to TRBD1 covers 7 bases. V shed 3 bases and J 3 bases; nucleotides not matched to a gene: 1. Germline CDR1 and CDR2: SGHAT and FQNNGV. The CDR3 contains 13 residues. CDR3 DNA sequence: TGTGCCAGCAGCTTCACAGGGGACACTGAAGCTTTCTTT. Amino acid sequence: CASSFTGDTEAFF. The complete variable domain, with remaining parts taken from reference TRBV11-2 and TRBJ1-1, reads EAGVAQSPRYKIIEKRQSVAFWCNPISGHATLYWYQQILGQGPKLLIQFQNNGVVDDSQLPKDRFSAERLKGVDSTLKIQPAKLEDSAVYLCASSFTGDTEAFFGQGTRLTVV.

This clone was found a few times. This rearrangement joins TRBV9 to TRBJ1-1; a weak D match, TRBD1 (5 bases). In germline, CDR1 is SGDLS, CDR2 YYNGEE. With 5 bases removed from V and 1 base from J, the gap between germline ends came to 9 bases. This CDR3 has 13 amino acids. CDR3 residues: CASSLDRNTEAFF. CDR3 bases: TGTGCCAGCAGTCTCGACAGGAACACTGAAGCTTTCTTT.

This rearrangement joins TRBV5-5 to TRBJ1-5; no clear D gene. Deletions cut 4 bases from V and 3 bases from J, with 8 bases between. The CDR3 extends over 13 amino acids. The germline gives CDR1 SGHKS, CDR2 YYEKEE (reference sequence). The CDR3 DNA reads TGTGCCAGCAGCCTCCGTCTCAATCAGCCCCAGCATTTT. Protein: CASSLRLNQPQHF.

As for this clone: One junction end disagrees with the germline gene, perhaps due to a read error. The chain is built from TRBV6-1 and TRBJ1-1, with D tentatively TRBD1 (6 bases). Looked up from germline, CDR1 is MNHNS and CDR2 is SASEGT. CDR3 length: 12 amino acids. CDR3 protein: CASSFNRADAFF. The CDR3 DNA reads as TGTGCCAGCAGTTTTAACAGGGCTGACGCTTTCTTT.

This clone has a single count. The chain links TRBV18 to TRBJ2-5; TRBD1 agrees at 11 bases. Germline CDR1 and CDR2: KGHSH and LQKENI. The CDR3 extends over 15 amino acids. The V segment lost 5 bases and the J segment 5 bases; nucleotides outside the gene matches: 7. CDR3 protein: CASSAGQGALETQYF. The CDR3 bases are TGTGCCAGCTCAGCCGGACAGGGGGCTCTGGAGACCCAGTACTTC. Drawing the rest from reference TRBV18 and TRBJ2-5, the complete variable domain is NAGVMQNPRHLVRRRGQEARLRCSPMKGHSHVYWYRQLPEEGLKFMVYLQKENIIDESGMPKERFSAEFPKEGPSILRIQQVVRGDSAAYFCASSAGQGALETQYFGPGTRLLVL.

This chain joins TRBV7-2 and TRBJ1-3, with D unclear. The germline V gene has CDR1 SGHTA and CDR2 FQGNSA. V shed 2 bases and J shed 6 bases, with 14 bases lying between them. The CDR3 has 15 amino acids. CDR3 region: CASSLIPGEVNTIYF. Written as DNA, the CDR3 is TGTGCCAGCAGCTTAATCCCGGGTGAGGTAAACACCATATATTTT.

The chain has TRBV28 and TRBJ2-1, with 7 bases identical to TRBD1. Germline V gene data show CDR1 as MDHEN and CDR2 as SYDVKM. Losses at the gene ends were 7 bases for V and 4 bases for J; bases not matched to a gene: 4. The CDR3 is made up of 13 amino acids. The CDR3 reads CASTQGQYNEQFF. CDR3 in DNA: TGTGCCAGCACCCAGGGACAGTACAATGAGCAGTTCTTC.